This T cell receptor (beta chain) stems from a study of blood T cell repertoires in COVID-19. Study background: From the United States, Italy and Spain came samples of acute and convalescent COVID-19. From T cells, B-cell-depleted T cells, or PBMCs came the material, which was cDNA or gDNA.

CDR1 and CDR2 from the germline V gene are SNHLY and FYNNEI. The CDR3 consists of 16 residues. V was pared by 5 bases and J by 5 bases, with 18 bases between. In the original workflow: Estimates of nucleated cell counts were drawn from the amplification of reference gene primers. Clones were sequenced by immunoSEQ multiplex PCR, and TCRdb holds only the in-frame ones, with some missing. The V and J calls and the clone size are those of that table, but D and trimming were determined from the DNA. The sample holds 43,000 or so clones; 85% to 95% are singletons and the top ten take 4.5% to 7%. The specimen was peripheral blood. The J gene is TRBJ1-4, the V gene TRBV2, with D unclear. This clonotype was obtained from a human donor in a cohort sampled during active COVID-19. As DNA, the CDR3 is TGTGCCAGCAGTCCAAGGGAGCTTCCACCAAATGAAAAACTGTTTTTT. This encodes CASSPRELPPNEKLFF.